What follows are 27 T cell receptor beta chains derived from one specimen sequenced in a study of CD8 T cells in Susac syndrome. A quantity of about 0.5 to 1 ug RNA underwent reverse transcription using random hexamers. TCRdb processed the immunoSEQ multiplex PCR reads anew with MiXCR; each CDR3 protein has one entry. The sample has about 300,000 distinct CDR3 sequences, 85% seen once. The sequenced sample was CD8+ T cells from PBMCs. These TCRs come from a human donor with multiple sclerosis.

The chain joins TRBV27 to TRBJ2-2; a weak D match, TRBD1 (6 bases). Between the trimmed V and J ends, which lost 2 bases and 0 bases, there was a span of 10 bases. The length of the CDR3 is 16 residues. Germline V CDR1 and CDR2: MNHEY, SMNVEV (reference sequence). CDR3 in DNA: TGTGCCAGCAGTTTAGGGGGCGGTACGAACACCGGGGAGCTGTTTTTT. Translation gives CASSLGGGTNTGELFF.

The genes are TRBV19 and TRBJ2-7; weak D call: TRBD1 (6 bases). Germline V gene data show CDR1 as LNHDA and CDR2 as SQIVND (reference sequence). V was cut by 1 base and J by 2 bases, with 12 bases left in between. The CDR3 runs to 15 residues. The CDR3 DNA reads TGTGCCAGTAGTATAGCGTGGACAGAGACCTACGAGCAGTACTTC. Protein sequence: CASSIAWTETYEQYF.

The V and J genes are TRBV18 and TRBJ2-7; D not certain. The germline gives CDR1 KGHSH, CDR2 LQKENI. Between the trimmed V and J ends, which lost 1 base and 2 bases, there was a span of 15 bases. The CDR3 runs 16 residues. The CDR3, as DNA: TGTGCCAGCTCACCACGGGCCCTGACAAGTCCCTACGAGCAGTACTTC. Residues: CASSPRALTSPYEQYF.

This sequence joins TRBV10-3 and TRBJ2-7, with 10 bases aligning to TRBD1. J lost 2 bases, V lost 3 bases, and 4 bases had no gene match. The CDR3 covers 15 residues. The germline gives CDR1 ENHRY, CDR2 SYGVKD. In DNA form, the CDR3 reads TGTGCCATCAGTGACTGGGACAGGGGAACCTACGAGCAGTACTTC. This encodes CAISDWDRGTYEQYF.

The chain employs TRBV15 and TRBJ1-6; D not certain. Trimming stripped 0 bases from V and 10 bases from J, with 10 bases between. Germline CDR1 is LNHNV and CDR2 is YYDKDF (reference sequence). The CDR3 totals 14 residues. Here the CDR3 reads CATSRDRRVSPLHF. The CDR3 bases are TGTGCCACCAGCAGAGATAGGCGCGTATCACCCCTCCACTTT. Filled out from reference TRBV15 and TRBJ1-6, the complete variable domain reads DAMVIQNPRYQVTQFGKPVTLSCSQTLNHNVMYWYQQKSSQAPKLLFHYYDKDFNNEADTPDNFQSRRPNTSFCFLDIRSPGLGDTAMYLCATSRDRRVSPLHFGNGTRLTVT.

The V call is TRBV12-5, the J call TRBJ1-2; D is perhaps TRBD1 (5 bases). CDR1 is LGHNT, CDR2 FRNRAP, per germline. The CDR3 totals 13 residues. Trimming pared 6 bases from V and 4 bases from J, leaving 12 bases between. CDR3 amino acids: CASGFGTVYGYTF. Here the CDR3 DNA reads TGTGCTAGTGGCTTCGGGACGGTCTATGGCTACACCTTC.

This clonotype was recorded a few times. The rearrangement joins TRBV5-4 to TRBJ2-7; the D gene is possibly TRBD1 (5 bases). Deletions cut 2 bases from V and 2 bases from J, with 11 bases between. The CDR3 sequence is 14 residues long. Germline loops: CDR1 SGHNT, CDR2 YYREEE (reference sequence). The CDR3 loop is CASSFSGNPYEQYF. The CDR3 DNA sequence: TGTGCCAGCAGCTTTTCAGGGAACCCCTACGAGCAGTACTTC.

This chain connects TRBV27 to TRBJ2-7; possible D gene TRBD2, 7 bases. CDR1 and CDR2 (germline): MNHEY, SMNVEV (reference sequence). Trimming shortened V by 1 base and J by 2 bases, and 9 bases separated the two germline ends. This CDR3 contains 14 residues. The CDR3 DNA is TGTGCCAGCAGTTTATGGCGGGGGCCCTACGAGCAGTACTTC. The encoded protein is CASSLWRGPYEQYF.

Only a few counts were recorded for this clonotype. This chain links TRBV7-8 with TRBJ1-5; 8 nucleotides line up with TRBD1. Germline CDR1 is SGHVS and CDR2 is FQNEAQ. V was pared by 5 bases and J by 6 bases, with 6 bases of the junction left unmatched. The CDR3 runs to 14 residues. The CDR3: CASSTGQGRQPQHF. For the CDR3, the DNA is TGTGCCAGCAGCACCGGACAGGGCCGTCAGCCCCAGCATTTT.

The chain employs TRBV7-9 and TRBJ2-5, with unresolved D. V was pared by 2 bases and J by 1 base, with 8 bases between. The CDR3 extends over 14 amino acids. Germline V gives CDR1 SEHNR, CDR2 FQNEAQ (reference sequence). Here the CDR3 DNA reads TGTGCCAGCAGCTTACTGCAGATCCAAGAGACCCAGTACTTC. Translating gives CASSLLQIQETQYF.

This rearrangement joins TRBV9 to TRBJ1-3, with 9 bases identical to TRBD1. The CDR3 contains 16 residues. The J segment lost 1 base and the V segment lost 5 bases, leaving 7 bases of the junction unmatched. CDR1 SGDLS and CDR2 YYNGEE come from the germline V gene. As DNA, the CDR3 is TGTGCCAGCAGTCACCGGGACAGGGATTCTGGAAACACCATATATTTT. Its protein is CASSHRDRDSGNTIYF.

V is TRBV13 and J is TRBJ2-1; 11 positions match TRBD2. The V gene's germline CDR1 is PRHDT and CDR2 FYEKMQ (reference sequence). The junction had 6 bases not matched to a gene; V was cut back by 4 bases and J by 1 base. CDR3 length: 17 amino acids. DNA for the CDR3: TGTGCCAGCAGCTACCCTAGCGGGAGGCCGTCCTACAATGAGCAGTTCTTC. It specifies CASSYPSGRPSYNEQFF.

This sequence joins TRBV20-1 and TRBJ2-2; 14 bases line up with TRBD2. V lost 4 bases to trimming and J lost 0 bases; unmatched junction nucleotides: 7. Germline loops: CDR1 DFQATT, CDR2 SNEGSKA (reference sequence). This CDR3 region has 18 residues. The CDR3: CSATGLAGAGANTGELFF. In nucleotides, the CDR3 is TGCAGTGCTACGGGACTAGCGGGAGCTGGGGCGAACACCGGGGAGCTGTTTTTT.

The rearrangement joins TRBV9 to TRBJ2-3; 8 bases agree with TRBD2. V was pared by 4 bases and J by 3 bases, with 10 bases of the junction left unmatched. The CDR3 consists of 16 residues. Germline CDR1 SGDLS, CDR2 YYNGEE. The DNA for the CDR3 is TGTGCCAGCAGCCCCCGCGGGGGGACGGTAACAGATACGCAGTATTTT. It yields the protein CASSPRGGTVTDTQYF.

The rearrangement joins TRBV27 to TRBJ2-1; the D is unclear. V was clipped by 6 bases and J by 7 bases, with 13 bases between them. The CDR3 extends over 13 amino acids. The germline CDR1 and CDR2 sequences are MNHEY and SMNVEV (reference sequence). The CDR3: CASSPLKGNEQFF. The CDR3 DNA reads as TGTGCCAGCAGCCCCCTGAAAGGTAATGAGCAGTTCTTC.

V usage is TRBV9 and J usage is TRBJ2-6; weak D call: TRBD1 (6 bases). This CDR3 is 16 amino acids long. Germline loops: CDR1 SGDLS, CDR2 YYNGEE. With 1 base removed from V and 4 bases from J, the gap between germline ends came to 12 bases. This CDR3 reads CASSVSRGSGANVLTF. CDR3 nucleotides: TGTGCCAGCAGCGTAAGCAGGGGCTCCGGGGCCAACGTCCTGACTTTC.

The chain carries TRBV27 and TRBJ1-1; 9 positions agree with TRBD1. The length of the CDR3 is 19 residues. The V gene end was trimmed by 1 base and the J gene end by 5 bases; junction bases not matched to a gene: 17. Germline V gene lookup returns CDR1 MNHEY and CDR2 SMNVEV (reference sequence). CDR3 protein: CASSLLKRQGDFEGTEAFF. The CDR3 DNA is TGTGCCAGCAGTTTATTAAAGAGACAGGGGGATTTCGAAGGGACTGAAGCTTTCTTT.

V is TRBV28 and J is TRBJ1-5; D not resolved. Per germline, CDR1 MDHEN and CDR2 SYDVKM. V was cut by 8 bases and J by 2 bases, with 10 bases left in between. The CDR3 consists of 13 residues. The CDR3 DNA follows: TGTGCCAGCGACCTGGAAGGCAATCAGCCCCAGCATTTT. Its translation: CASDLEGNQPQHF. Filled out from reference TRBV28 and TRBJ1-5, the complete variable domain reads DVKVTQSSRYLVKRTGEKVFLECVQDMDHENMFWYRQDPGLGLRLIYFSYDVKMKEKGDIPEGYSVSREKKERFSLILESASTNQTSMYLCASDLEGNQPQHFGDGTRLSIL.

V gene TRBV19 combines with J gene TRBJ2-1; 7 bases agree with TRBD2. Looked up from germline, CDR1 is LNHDA and CDR2 is SQIVND (reference sequence). The CDR3 totals 15 residues. J lost 3 bases, V lost 4 bases, and 6 bases had no gene match. CDR3 sequence: CASSSSGTNYNEQFF. CDR3 coding DNA: TGTGCCAGTAGTAGCTCCGGGACTAACTACAATGAGCAGTTCTTC.

This clonotype was counted a few times. This chain joins TRBV7-9 and TRBJ2-7; perhaps TRBD1 as D (6 bases). V was pared by 4 bases and J by 3 bases, with 16 bases between. Germline CDR1 reads SEHNR; CDR2 reads FQNEAQ (reference sequence). The CDR3 covers 15 residues. CDR3 sequence: CASSSGQGIDYEQYF. In nucleotides, the CDR3 is TGTGCCAGCAGCTCAGGGCAGGGGATAGACTACGAGCAGTACTTC.

The chain has TRBV4-3 and TRBJ2-3, with D perhaps being TRBD1 or TRBD2 (6 bases each). The CDR3 extends over 16 amino acids. Trimming took 0 bases from V and 6 from J, leaving 16 bases between them. The germline V gene encodes CDR1 LGHNA and CDR2 YSLEER. The CDR3 spells CASSQDRAPGGDTQYF. The CDR3 coding sequence is TGCGCCAGCAGCCAAGATCGGGCTCCCGGGGGCGATACGCAGTATTTT.

In this sample, this clonotype turned up a few times. J is TRBJ1-3 and V is TRBV7-9; D call uncertain. The V end lost 1 base, the J end lost 4 bases, and 8 bases lay between the germline ends. This CDR3 is built from 14 residues. Germline CDR1 and CDR2: SEHNR and FQNEAQ (reference sequence). In DNA, the CDR3 is TGTGCCAGCAGCTTAGGCAGCTCGGGAAACACCATATATTTT. Translated: CASSLGSSGNTIYF. The whole variable domain, filled in from reference TRBV7-9 and TRBJ1-3, reads DTGVSQNPRHKITKRGQNVTFRCDPISEHNRLYWYRQTLGQGPEFLTYFQNEAQLEKSRLLSDRFSAERPKGSFSTLEIQRTEQGDSAMYLCASSLGSSGNTIYFGEGSWLTVV.

J is TRBJ2-1 and V is TRBV5-8; D might be TRBD1 (6 bases). The V end was cut by 1 base, the J end by 8 bases, with 16 bases between. CDR1 and CDR2 (germline): SGHTS, YDEGEE. This CDR3 spans 15 amino acids. The CDR3: CASSLRGKGLDEQFF. DNA of the CDR3: TGTGCCAGCAGCTTGAGGGGGAAGGGTCTCGATGAGCAGTTCTTC.

This CDR3 is CASSVGDGAYEQYF. The CDR3 nucleotides read TGTGCCAGCAGCGTAGGCGACGGCGCCTACGAGCAGTACTTC. This chain uses TRBV9 with TRBJ2-7; D remains unclear. CDR1 is SGDLS and CDR2 is YYNGEE in the germline V gene. V was shortened by 0 bases and J by 2 bases, with 9 bases between the two germline ends. This CDR3 spans 14 amino acids.

The V gene is TRBV30, the J gene TRBJ1-5; D is ambiguous. CDR1 and CDR2 (germline): GTSNPN, SVGIG (reference sequence). The CDR3 is 13 residues long. V gave up 5 bases and J gave up 2 bases, with 10 bases separating them. The CDR3 nucleotides are TGTGCCTGGGACCGGGGAGGCAATCAGCCCCAGCATTTT. This gives the protein CAWDRGGNQPQHF.

This rearrangement joins TRBV27 to TRBJ2-1; 7 bases align to TRBD2. V gave up 2 bases and J gave up 1 base; unmatched junction bases: 2. CDR1 MNHEY and CDR2 SMNVEV come from the germline V gene (reference sequence). This CDR3 region has 15 residues. This chain's CDR3 is CASSLIAGSYNEQFF. The CDR3 DNA reads as TGTGCCAGCAGTTTAATAGCGGGTTCCTACAATGAGCAGTTCTTC.

The CDR3 DNA reads TGTGCCAGCAGTTTGTGGTATGGGGTGAGCTACACCTTC. Its translation is CASSLWYGVSYTF. J is TRBJ1-2 and V is TRBV28; D gene uncertain. Germline assignment: CDR1 MDHEN and CDR2 SYDVKM. The CDR3 is 13 residues long. Trimming removed 3 bases from V and 9 bases from J, with 14 bases in between.